This TCR beta chain appears in the sequencing data of a study of identical twins. Trimming cost V 0 bases and J 4 bases; bases outside gene matches: 8. The germline CDR1 and CDR2 sequences are SEHNR and FQNEAQ (reference sequence). The CDR3 sequence is 17 residues long. TCRdb passed the 5' RACE reads through MiXCR, listing each CDR3 protein once. The data hold hundreds of thousands of distinct CDR3 sequences, with roughly 6.2% observed a single time. Findings and caveats of the study: With abundant cord blood beta clonotypes, insertions were fewer; memory repertoires showed no such pattern. It was cross-sectional statistical analysis, not following the same donors, that the conclusions relied on.

On this clonotype: The antigen remains undetermined.

Material for sequencing was naive T cells sorted from blood. This TCR came from a young man in good health. The chain carries TRBV7-9 and TRBJ2-3; 9 bases are shared with TRBD2. This CDR3 is CASSLALASGTADTQYF. CDR3 nucleotides: TGTGCCAGCAGCTTAGCCCTGGCTAGCGGGACCGCAGATACGCAGTATTTT.